The 23 T cell receptor beta chains below were found in one sample sequenced in a study of blood T cell repertoires in COVID-19. Assay: immunoSEQ multiplex PCR; the TCRdb copy retains only in-frame clones and omits some. The table records around 100,000 clones, around 86% of them present only once. Sequencing was performed on peripheral blood. The receptors derive from a man in his forties with acute or convalescent COVID-19.

This chain links TRBV5-4 with TRBJ2-5; the match to TRBD2 covers 8 bases. V was clipped by 4 bases and J by 5 bases; unmatched bases: 10. There are 15 residues in the CDR3. Per germline, CDR1 SGHNT and CDR2 YYREEE (reference sequence). The CDR3 protein is CASSPGGAIEETQYF. The DNA for the CDR3 is TGTGCCAGCAGCCCCGGGGGGGCAATAGAGGAGACCCAGTACTTC.

The V gene is TRBV27, the J gene TRBJ2-1, with a weak D call TRBD2 (5 bases). The CDR3 runs to 13 residues. Germline V lookup: CDR1 MNHEY, CDR2 SMNVEV (reference sequence). Trimming left V 5 bases short and J 8 bases short, with 13 bases between. The CDR3 region has the DNA TGTGCCAGCAGTCGAGGGCCATGGGATGAGCAGTTCTTC. Translating gives CASSRGPWDEQFF.

V usage is TRBV28 and J usage is TRBJ1-5, with 8 bases identical to TRBD1. The V segment lost 3 bases and the J segment 7 bases; nucleotides outside the gene matches: 5. The CDR3 consists of 14 residues. CDR1 MDHEN and CDR2 SYDVKM come from the germline V gene. CDR3 sequence reads: CASSFQGAGQPQHF. The CDR3 DNA reads TGTGCCAGCAGTTTTCAGGGGGCAGGACAGCCCCAGCATTTT.

DNA of the CDR3: TGCGCCAGCAGCTTTACAGGGATATCGCAGGGCGAGCAGTACTTC. It codes for CASSFTGISQGEQYF. V gene TRBV5-1 combines with J gene TRBJ2-7; maybe TRBD1 (6 bases). The CDR3 covers 15 residues. CDR1 is SGHRS, CDR2 YFSETQ, per germline. The germline V and J ends were trimmed by 2 bases and 6 bases, with 18 bases remaining between them.

The rearrangement links TRBV7-9 to TRBJ1-5; perhaps TRBD1 as D (5 bases). Germline V gene data show CDR1 as SEHNR and CDR2 as FQNEAQ (reference sequence). The CDR3 spans 15 residues. The V gene lost 5 bases and the J gene lost 2 bases, with 13 bases spanning the gap. The CDR3 region has the DNA TGTGCCAGCAGCCCCCGTGGCAGGGGCAATCAGCCCCAGCATTTT. This sequence encodes CASSPRGRGNQPQHF.

This clone came up a few times. The V and J genes are TRBV11-3 and TRBJ2-5; no definite D call. The germline V gene has CDR1 SGHNT and CDR2 YENEEA. The germline V and J ends were trimmed by 5 bases and 5 bases, with 12 bases remaining between them. This CDR3 contains 13 residues. The CDR3 DNA reads as TGTGCCAGCAGCCCCCACACGTCGGAGACCCAGTACTTC. It specifies CASSPHTSETQYF.

This clone was seen only once. This chain links TRBV27 with TRBJ2-1; D is perhaps TRBD2 (6 bases). Germline V gene lookup returns CDR1 MNHEY and CDR2 SMNVEV (reference sequence). This CDR3 has 16 residues. Trimming cost V 5 bases and J 0 bases, with 14 bases left between them. CDR3 coding DNA: TGTGCCAGCAGTCCCTTAGCGGCAAGCTCCTACAATGAGCAGTTCTTC. Translated, it gives CASSPLAASSYNEQFF.

CDR3 loop: CASSVESFMGPEKLFF. In nucleotides, the CDR3 is TGTGCCAGCAGCGTAGAGAGTTTCATGGGGCCGGAAAAACTGTTTTTT. The chain uses TRBV9 and TRBJ1-4; perhaps TRBD1 as D (5 bases). The CDR3 is made up of 16 amino acids. The V gene's germline CDR1 is SGDLS and CDR2 YYNGEE. V lost 0 bases and J 8 bases, leaving 17 bases between the germline ends.

This chain connects TRBV7-9 to TRBJ1-2; D gene uncertain. Germline V lookup: CDR1 SEHNR, CDR2 FQNEAQ (reference sequence). The V end lost 1 base, the J end lost 3 bases, and 12 bases lay between the germline ends. This CDR3 region has 15 residues. This CDR3 is CASSLERRRDYGYTF. In nucleotides, the CDR3 is TGTGCCAGCAGCTTAGAGCGTCGGCGGGACTATGGCTACACCTTC.

The CDR3 region has the DNA TGTGCCAGCAGCTTAGGCGGGGGAGGGAACACTGAAGCTTTCTTT. Its protein product is CASSLGGGGNTEAFF. The chain uses TRBV7-2 and TRBJ1-1, with D maybe TRBD1 (5 bases). Per germline, CDR1 SGHTA and CDR2 FQGNSA. CDR3 length equals 15 residues. The germline V and J ends were trimmed by 1 base and 1 base, with 10 bases remaining between them.

The chain recombines TRBV7-6 with TRBJ1-4, with D maybe TRBD1 (5 bases). The germline CDR1 and CDR2 sequences are SGHVS and FNYEAQ. The V gene lost 5 bases and the J gene lost 7 bases, with 17 bases spanning the gap. The CDR3 consists of 15 residues. CDR3 DNA sequence: TGTGCCAGCAGCCCTACAGCCCTAAGGGGTGAAAAACTGTTTTTT. Encoded protein: CASSPTALRGEKLFF. Together with reference TRBV7-6 and TRBJ1-4, the CDR3 gives the full variable domain: GAGVSQSPRYKVTKRGQDVALRCDPISGHVSLYWYRQALGQGPEFLTYFNYEAQQDKSGLPNDRFSAERPEGSISTLTIQRTEQRDSAMYRCASSPTALRGEKLFFGSGTQLSVL.

The genes are TRBV5-4 and TRBJ2-1; 9 bases are a match to TRBD2. Trimming removed 2 bases from V and 10 bases from J; junction bases left unmatched: 13. CDR1 and CDR2 (germline): SGHNT, YYREEE (reference sequence). CDR3 length: 16 amino acids. The CDR3 bases are TGTGCCAGCAGCTTTCCCGGGACTAGCCAACAAGACGAGCAGTTCTTC. Encoded protein: CASSFPGTSQQDEQFF. The whole variable domain, remainder taken from reference TRBV5-4 and TRBJ2-1, is ETGVTQSPTHLIKTRGQQVTLRCSSQSGHNTVSWYQQALGQGPQFIFQYYREEENGRGNFPPRFSGLQFPNYSSELNVNALELDDSALYLCASSFPGTSQQDEQFFGPGTRLTVL.

This chain links TRBV18 with TRBJ1-1; D perhaps matches TRBD1 (5 bases). Germline V gene data show CDR1 as KGHSH and CDR2 as LQKENI. V was trimmed by 3 bases and J by 1 base, leaving 12 bases between them. The CDR3 spans 15 residues. CDR3 protein: CASSPQTATNTEAFF. CDR3 coding DNA: TGTGCCAGCTCACCCCAGACAGCCACGAACACTGAAGCTTTCTTT.

V gene TRBV13 combines with J gene TRBJ2-3; the match to TRBD2 covers 8 bases. The CDR3 runs 16 residues. Losses at the gene ends were 3 bases for V and 8 bases for J; bases not matched to a gene: 13. Germline CDR1 PRHDT, CDR2 FYEKMQ (reference sequence). CDR3 sequence reads: CASSFTGGGAFFTQYF. In DNA form, the CDR3 reads TGTGCCAGCAGCTTCACCGGGGGGGGCGCGTTTTTTACGCAGTATTTT.

V gene TRBV10-3 combines with J gene TRBJ2-3; possibly TRBD2 for D (5 bases). V shed 8 bases and J shed 3 bases, with 9 bases lying between them. There are 12 residues in the CDR3. The germline gives CDR1 ENHRY, CDR2 SYGVKD. The chain's CDR3 is CAIGLATDTQYF. The CDR3 nucleotides read TGTGCCATCGGGCTAGCTACAGATACGCAGTATTTT.

The rearrangement links TRBV19 to TRBJ2-7, with a possible D match to TRBD2 (5 bases). CDR1 LNHDA and CDR2 SQIVND come from the germline V gene (reference sequence). The CDR3 loop spans 14 amino acids. The V gene lost 5 bases and the J gene lost 2 bases, with 13 bases spanning the gap. The CDR3 nucleotides are TGTGCCAGTAGTCTAAATAGCGTGACCTACGAGCAGTACTTC. This sequence encodes CASSLNSVTYEQYF.

This clone came up once. The V gene is TRBV9, the J gene TRBJ1-1; D is uncertain. V was shortened by 3 bases and J by 0 bases, with 9 bases between the two germline ends. Germline V gene lookup returns CDR1 SGDLS and CDR2 YYNGEE. This CDR3 comprises 14 residues. The CDR3 nucleotides are TGTGCCAGCAGCGGAACAGCAATGAACACTGAAGCTTTCTTT. This gives the protein CASSGTAMNTEAFF.

The J gene is TRBJ1-1, the V gene TRBV19, with D perhaps TRBD1 (5 bases). Germline V gene sequence: CDR1 LNHDA, CDR2 SQIVND (reference sequence). The CDR3 loop spans 15 amino acids. Trimming left V 1 base short and J 3 bases short, with 12 bases between. CDR3: CASSIAQGMHTEAFF. Here the CDR3 DNA reads TGTGCCAGTAGTATAGCCCAGGGAATGCACACTGAAGCTTTCTTT.

The chain is built from TRBV2 and TRBJ1-3; D remains unclear. V was shortened by 1 base and J by 1 base, with 14 bases between the two germline ends. Germline CDR1 and CDR2: SNHLY and FYNNEI. The CDR3 is made up of 17 amino acids. The chain's CDR3 is CASSEDLPWPSGNTIYF. Here the CDR3 DNA reads TGTGCCAGCAGTGAAGATCTTCCGTGGCCATCTGGAAACACCATATATTTT.

This rearrangement joins TRBV7-2 to TRBJ2-1, with 9 positions matching TRBD2. The CDR3 has 16 amino acids. Germline CDR1 reads SGHTA; CDR2 reads FQGNSA. V trimming: 4 bases; J trimming: 7 bases; junction bases outside the gene matches: 11. CDR3 residues: CASSSRGGGGANEQFF. The CDR3 DNA reads as TGTGCCAGCAGCTCCCGAGGGGGCGGGGGGGCGAATGAGCAGTTCTTC. Based on the CDR3 plus reference TRBV7-2 and TRBJ2-1, the full variable domain is GAGVSQSPSNKVTEKGKDVELRCDPISGHTALYWYRQSLGQGLEFLIYFQGNSAPDKSGLPSDRFSAERTGGSVSTLTIQRTQQEDSAVYLCASSSRGGGGANEQFFGPGTRLTVL.

The chain links TRBV7-9 to TRBJ1-6; 7 nucleotides line up with TRBD1. The V and J ends lost 5 bases and 5 bases, in that order; junction bases with no gene match: 6. The germline V gene has CDR1 SEHNR and CDR2 FQNEAQ (reference sequence). CDR3 length: 15 amino acids. The CDR3 DNA reads as TGTGCCAGCAGCAGACGGGACAGTAATAATTCACCCCTCCACTTT. This translates into CASSRRDSNNSPLHF. Variable domain in full (rest from reference TRBV7-9 and TRBJ1-6): DTGVSQNPRHKITKRGQNVTFRCDPISEHNRLYWYRQTLGQGPEFLTYFQNEAQLEKSRLLSDRFSAERPKGSFSTLEIQRTEQGDSAMYLCASSRRDSNNSPLHFGNGTRLTVT.

The J gene is TRBJ2-7, the V gene TRBV6-6; D gene uncertain. CDR1 is MNHNY, CDR2 SVGAGI, per germline (reference sequence). The V end lost 0 bases, the J end lost 6 bases, and 15 bases lay between the germline ends. The CDR3 sequence is 15 residues long. The CDR3 loop is CASSYSTLVSGEQYF. The DNA of the CDR3 is TGTGCCAGCAGTTACTCGACACTCGTCTCAGGCGAGCAGTACTTC.

The chain joins TRBV29-1 to TRBJ1-1; D remains unclear. V was clipped by 3 bases and J by 7 bases, with 12 bases between them. The CDR3 length is 12 residues. The germline gives CDR1 SQVTM, CDR2 ANQGSEA. This chain's CDR3 is CSVEGREDEAFF. The CDR3 DNA is TGCAGCGTTGAGGGCAGAGAAGATGAAGCTTTCTTT. Based on the CDR3 plus reference TRBV29-1 and TRBJ1-1, the full variable domain is SAVISQKPSRDICQRGTSLTIQCQVDSQVTMMFWYRQQPGQSLTLIATANQGSEATYESGFVIDKFPISRPNLTFSTLTVSNMSPEDSSIYLCSVEGREDEAFFGQGTRLTVV.